This is a list of T cell receptor beta chains from one sample in a study of cytomegalovirus exposure and HLA in healthy donors. Sequencing used immunoSEQ multiplex PCR; TCRdb keeps in-frame clones, though not all of them. The table includes about 120,000 clones, around 77% detected once. Sequencing input: PBMCs. These receptors were collected from a human donor in good health. Both conserved end residues are part of each CDR3. D genes are given only for firm matches. Clone size is shown for a subset of rows, as once, few, many or a class of expanded clone.

clone size,D gene,J gene,V gene,CDR3 protein,CDR3 DNA
.,TRBD2,TRBJ2-2,TRBV7-9,CASTGLTSDLWELFF,TGTGCCAGCACAGGGCTGACTAGCGATCTCTGGGAGCTGTTTTTT
.,.,TRBJ1-1,TRBV19,CASSRDQTEAFF,TGTGCCAGTAGTAGAGACCAGACTGAAGCTTTCTTT
.,.,TRBJ1-5,TRBV27,CASSPQTGRATLQPQHF,TGTGCCAGCAGTCCCCAGACAGGAAGGGCTACACTGCAGCCCCAGCATTTT
.,TRBD2,TRBJ2-1,TRBV10-3,CAIGSGRRNEQFF,TGTGCCATCGGAAGCGGGAGGCGCAATGAGCAGTTCTTC
.,TRBD2,TRBJ2-1,TRBV5-1,CASSSTSGALGNEQFF,TGCGCCAGCAGCTCGACTAGCGGGGCCTTAGGCAATGAGCAGTTCTTC
.,.,TRBJ1-5,TRBV6-1,CASRENHNQPQHF,TGTGCCAGCAGGGAGAACCACAATCAGCCCCAGCATTTT
.,TRBD1,TRBJ1-1,TRBV6-4,CASRAQGGSSEAFF,TGTGCCAGCAGGGCACAGGGGGGGTCATCTGAAGCTTTCTTT
.,.,TRBJ2-2,TRBV9,CASSVAGGVGGELFF,TGTGCCAGCAGCGTAGCGGGTGGAGTTGGCGGGGAGCTGTTTTTT
.,.,TRBJ2-7,TRBV19,CASSIEVSWWDFCSYEQYF,TGTGCCAGTAGTATAGAGGTTTCGTGGTGGGACTTTTGTTCCTACGAGCAGTACTTC
once,TRBD1,TRBJ1-1,TRBV28,CASTLGKQGGNEAFF,TGTGCCAGCACCTTAGGCAAGCAGGGGGGCAATGAAGCTTTCTTT
.,.,TRBJ2-3,TRBV5-1,CASSFSGITDTQYF,TGCGCCAGCAGCTTCTCGGGGATCACAGATACGCAGTATTTT
.,.,TRBJ1-4,TRBV5-6,CASSLAGVAGGKLFF,TGTGCCAGCAGCTTGGCGGGAGTTGCCGGTGGAAAACTGTTTTTT
.,.,TRBJ2-3,TRBV5-1,CASSLVLRITQYF,TGCGCCAGCAGCTTGGTGCTTAGAATTACGCAGTATTTT
.,TRBD2,TRBJ2-7,TRBV13,CASSLVGRGREQYF,TGTGCCAGCAGCTTAGTCGGGAGGGGAAGGGAGCAGTACTTC
few,TRBD1,TRBJ2-7,TRBV7-9,CASSLGDREAYEQYF,TGTGCCAGCAGCTTGGGGGACAGGGAGGCCTACGAGCAGTACTTC
.,.,TRBJ1-2,TRBV7-9,CASSLQQADGYTF,TGTGCCAGCAGCTTACAACAGGCAGATGGCTACACCTTC
.,TRBD1,TRBJ1-1,TRBV7-8,CASSFIPGQIPNTEAFF,TGTGCCAGCAGCTTCATTCCGGGACAGATCCCGAACACTGAAGCTTTCTTT
.,TRBD2,TRBJ2-2,TRBV6-5,CASISAGAGTGELFF,TGTGCCAGCATTTCAGCGGGAGCGGGCACCGGGGAGCTGTTTTTT
few,TRBD1,TRBJ2-1,TRBV13,CASSNRQGTHPYEQFF,TGTGCCAGCAGCAACAGACAGGGGACACACCCTTATGAGCAGTTCTTC
many,.,TRBJ2-2,TRBV4-2,CASSQEASSTGELFF,TGTGCCAGCAGCCAAGAAGCGAGTTCCACCGGGGAGCTGTTTTTT
.,TRBD1,TRBJ2-2,TRBV5-1,CASSIGTGETGELFF,TGCGCCAGCAGCATCGGGACAGGGGAAACCGGGGAGCTGTTTTTT
.,TRBD1,TRBJ2-4,TRBV6-5,CASSPGQGEKNIQYF,TGTGCCAGCAGCCCGGGACAGGGAGAAAAAAACATTCAGTACTTC
once,TRBD1,TRBJ1-4,TRBV27,CASSLMGQGEGKLFF,TGTGCCAGCAGTTTAATGGGACAGGGGGAGGGAAAACTGTTTTTT
.,.,TRBJ1-6,TRBV15,CATSGPGKSSYNSPLHF,TGTGCCACCAGCGGACCGGGAAAAAGCTCCTATAATTCACCCCTCCACTTT
.,TRBD1,TRBJ2-5,TRBV19,CASSITPGQGRLMTQYF,TGTGCCAGTAGTATCACCCCGGGACAGGGACGTTTAATGACCCAGTACTTC
.,.,TRBJ1-5,TRBV2,CASSEAKPPGPQHF,TGTGCCAGCAGTGAAGCCAAACCCCCGGGGCCCCAGCATTTT
.,TRBD1,TRBJ2-5,TRBV5-1,CASSTAGGRETQYF,TGCGCCAGCAGCACGGCAGGGGGCAGGGAGACCCAGTACTTC
.,.,TRBJ2-7,TRBV19,CASSIAEASYEQYF,TGTGCCAGTAGTATAGCGGAGGCCTCCTACGAGCAGTACTTC
.,.,TRBJ1-4,TRBV5-6,CASSLPGQPNEKLFF,TGTGCCAGCAGCTTGCCTGGACAGCCTAATGAAAAACTGTTTTTT
.,.,TRBJ1-2,TRBV7-9,CASSGQSYGYTF,TGTGCCAGCAGCGGACAGAGCTATGGCTACACCTTC
few,.,TRBJ2-6,TRBV28,CASTIAGAGANVLTF,TGTGCCAGCACCATCGCAGGGGCTGGGGCCAACGTCCTGACTTTC
.,.,TRBJ1-1,TRBV30,CAWRGASNTEAFF,TGTGCCTGGAGAGGGGCCAGTAACACTGAAGCTTTCTTT
once,.,TRBJ1-3,TRBV6-1,CASIPRSSGNTIYF,TGTGCCAGCATCCCCCGGAGCTCTGGAAACACCATATATTTT
.,TRBD2,TRBJ2-1,TRBV6-5,CASSPGTSRNEQFF,TGTGCCAGCAGTCCTGGGACTAGCCGCAATGAGCAGTTCTTC
.,.,TRBJ2-3,TRBV6-6,CASSAGTTTDTQYF,TGTGCCAGCAGTGCCGGGACAACCACAGATACGCAGTATTTT
once,.,TRBJ2-5,TRBV7-8,CASSLRTGLQETQYF,TGTGCCAGCAGCTTAAGGACTGGCTTGCAAGAGACCCAGTACTTC
.,TRBD2,TRBJ2-7,TRBV5-1,CASSWGGSYEQYF,TGCGCCAGCAGCTGGGGGGGATCCTACGAGCAGTACTTC
once,TRBD1,TRBJ2-7,TRBV11-3,CASSLYRGYEQYF,TGTGCCAGCAGCTTATACAGGGGCTACGAGCAGTACTTC
.,.,TRBJ2-1,TRBV5-1,CASSLAGLEQFF,TGCGCCAGCAGTTTGGCAGGATTGGAGCAGTTCTTC
few,.,TRBJ1-1,TRBV5-1,CASSWTFGTEAFF,TGCGCCAGCAGCTGGACATTCGGAACTGAAGCTTTCTTT
.,TRBD1,TRBJ2-7,TRBV5-4,CASSLEDRGLEQYF,TGTGCCAGCAGCTTGGAAGACAGGGGGCTCGAGCAGTACTTC
.,.,TRBJ2-7,TRBV14,CASSQDSAYEQYF,TGTGCCAGCAGCCAAGACTCGGCCTACGAGCAGTACTTC
.,TRBD1,TRBJ1-3,TRBV6-6,CASSPGDRGKRNTIYF,TGTGCCAGCAGTCCCGGGGACAGGGGGAAAAGAAACACCATATATTTT
.,.,TRBJ1-3,TRBV2,CASSRRDTSGNTIYF,TGTGCCAGCAGCCGACGCGACACCTCTGGAAACACCATATATTTT
few,.,TRBJ1-2,TRBV19,CASTQTSGGIMLFLYGYTF,TGTGCCAGTACCCAAACGTCCGGCGGAATAATGCTCTTTCTGTATGGCTACACCTTC
once,.,TRBJ2-7,TRBV28,CASSSSGYSYEQYF,TGTGCCAGCAGTTCATCGGGGTACTCCTACGAGCAGTACTTC
.,.,TRBJ1-2,TRBV19,CASNNPSRGWGYTF,TGTGCCAGTAACAACCCATCCCGGGGGTGGGGCTACACCTTC
.,TRBD2,TRBJ2-3,TRBV27,CASSLPGLAGATDTQYF,TGTGCCAGCAGTTTGCCGGGACTAGCGGGTGCCACAGATACGCAGTATTTT
.,TRBD1,TRBJ2-6,TRBV5-1,CASSAARGQGTLSGANVLTF,TGCGCCAGCAGCGCGGCGAGGGGACAGGGTACCCTCTCTGGGGCCAACGTCCTGACTTTC
few,TRBD1,TRBJ1-5,TRBV10-3,CAISERGQGDNQPQHF,TGTGCCATCAGTGAGAGGGGACAGGGAGACAATCAGCCCCAGCATTTT
.,TRBD2,TRBJ2-5,TRBV2,CASSELAGRFQETQYF,TGTGCCAGCAGTGAACTAGCGGGAAGATTCCAAGAGACCCAGTACTTC
.,.,TRBJ2-3,TRBV15,CATEKGEGESDTQYF,TGTGCCACCGAGAAGGGGGAGGGCGAAAGCGATACGCAGTATTTT
medium-sized,.,TRBJ2-7,TRBV6-1,CAIQDSFSSYEQYF,TGTGCCATCCAGGACAGCTTCAGCTCCTACGAGCAGTACTTC
.,.,TRBJ2-3,TRBV15,CATSPNPGWSGGSTDTQYF,TGTGCCACCAGCCCGAACCCTGGGTGGAGCGGAGGAAGCACAGATACGCAGTATTTT